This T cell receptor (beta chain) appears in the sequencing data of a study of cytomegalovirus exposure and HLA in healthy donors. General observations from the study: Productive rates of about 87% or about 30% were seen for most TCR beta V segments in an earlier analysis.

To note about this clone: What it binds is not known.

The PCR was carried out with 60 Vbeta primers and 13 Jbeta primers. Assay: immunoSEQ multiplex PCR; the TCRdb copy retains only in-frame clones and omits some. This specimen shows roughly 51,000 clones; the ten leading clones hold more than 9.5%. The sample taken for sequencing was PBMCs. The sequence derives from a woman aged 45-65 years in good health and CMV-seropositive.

The CDR3 nucleotides read TGTGCCAGCAGTGGACAGGGTGCGCAGCCCCAGCATTTT. It translates to CASSGQGAQPQHF. The rearrangement uses TRBV2 and TRBJ1-5; 7 positions agree with TRBD1. The CDR3 runs to 13 residues. The germline gives CDR1 SNHLY, CDR2 FYNNEI. The V segment lost 4 bases and the J segment 7 bases; nucleotides outside the gene matches: 4.